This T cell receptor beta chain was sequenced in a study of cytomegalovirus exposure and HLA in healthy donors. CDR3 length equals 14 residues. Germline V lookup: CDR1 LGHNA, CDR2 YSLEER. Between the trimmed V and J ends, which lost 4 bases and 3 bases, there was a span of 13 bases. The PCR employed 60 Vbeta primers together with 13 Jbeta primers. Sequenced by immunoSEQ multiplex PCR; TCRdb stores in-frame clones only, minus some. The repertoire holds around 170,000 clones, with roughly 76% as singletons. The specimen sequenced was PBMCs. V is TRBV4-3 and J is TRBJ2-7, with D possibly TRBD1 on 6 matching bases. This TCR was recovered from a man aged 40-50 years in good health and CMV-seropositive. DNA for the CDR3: TGCGCCAGCAGCCCACGGGACACCCACTACGAGCAGTACTTC. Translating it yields CASSPRDTHYEQYF.